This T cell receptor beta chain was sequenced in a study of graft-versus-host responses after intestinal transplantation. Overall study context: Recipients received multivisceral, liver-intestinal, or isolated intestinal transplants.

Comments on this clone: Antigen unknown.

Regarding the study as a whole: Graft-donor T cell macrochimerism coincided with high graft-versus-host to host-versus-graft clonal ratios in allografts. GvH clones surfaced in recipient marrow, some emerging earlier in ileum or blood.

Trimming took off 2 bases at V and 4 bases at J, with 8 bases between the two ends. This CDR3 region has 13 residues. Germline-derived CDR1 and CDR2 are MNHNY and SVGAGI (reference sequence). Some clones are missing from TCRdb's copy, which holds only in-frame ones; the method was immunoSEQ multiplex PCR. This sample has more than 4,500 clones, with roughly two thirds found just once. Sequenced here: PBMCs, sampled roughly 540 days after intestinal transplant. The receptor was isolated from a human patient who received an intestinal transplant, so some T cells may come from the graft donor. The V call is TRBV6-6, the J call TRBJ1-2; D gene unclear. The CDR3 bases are TGTGCCAGCAGTTACATCGGAACCTATGGCTACACCTTC. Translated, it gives CASSYIGTYGYTF.